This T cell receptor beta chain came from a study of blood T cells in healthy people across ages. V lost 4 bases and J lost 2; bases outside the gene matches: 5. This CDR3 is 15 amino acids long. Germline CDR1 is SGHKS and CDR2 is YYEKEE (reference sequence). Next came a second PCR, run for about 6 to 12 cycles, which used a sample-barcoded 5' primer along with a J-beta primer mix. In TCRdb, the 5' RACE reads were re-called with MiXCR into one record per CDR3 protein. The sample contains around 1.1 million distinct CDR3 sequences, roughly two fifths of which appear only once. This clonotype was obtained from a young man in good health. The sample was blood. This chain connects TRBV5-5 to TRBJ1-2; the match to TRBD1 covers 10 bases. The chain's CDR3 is CASSTGTGVNYGYTF. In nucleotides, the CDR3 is TGTGCCAGCAGCACCGGGACAGGGGTCAACTATGGCTACACCTTC.